The next 23 T cell receptor beta chains were all read from a single sample in a study of blood T cell repertoires in COVID-19. Here immunoSEQ multiplex PCR was the method, and the copy in TCRdb shows in-frame clones only, minus some. The sample comprises about 100,000 clones, 88% of which are singletons, and about 6% rests with the top ten. The sample consisted of peripheral blood. The receptors were sampled from a woman aged 55-70 years with acute or convalescent COVID-19.

This rearrangement joins TRBV21-1 to TRBJ2-7; the table's TRBD1 call for D was not verified on the DNA. TRBV21-1 is tagged as a pseudogene. The CDR3 is 14 amino acids. The DNA for the CDR3 is TGTGCCAGCAGCAAAGCCCAGGCCTGGGACGAGCAGTACGTC. Its protein product is CASSKAQAWDEQYV.

CDR3 amino acids: CASSSGTSATYEQYF. The CDR3 nucleotides are TGTGCCAGCAGTTCCGGGACTAGCGCCACCTACGAGCAGTACTTC. This chain connects TRBV6-5 to TRBJ2-7; TRBD2 aligns across 10 bases. CDR3 length: 15 amino acids. V lost 4 bases and J lost 2; bases outside the gene matches: 5. Germline CDR1 and CDR2: MNHEY and SVGAGI.

V is TRBV5-1 and J is TRBJ2-2; D gene uncertain. Trimming removed 0 bases from V and 2 bases from J, with 8 bases in between. The CDR3 length is 15 residues. The germline V gene has CDR1 SGHRS and CDR2 YFSETQ. CDR3 in amino acids: CASSLVGLNTGELFF. CDR3 in DNA: TGCGCCAGCAGCTTGGTTGGCTTAAACACCGGGGAGCTGTTTTTT.

This rearrangement joins TRBV7-6 to TRBJ2-1, with 7 bases lining up with TRBD1. The junction had 6 bases not matched to a gene; V was cut back by 5 bases and J by 2 bases. This CDR3 is 15 amino acids long. Germline V CDR1 and CDR2: SGHVS, FNYEAQ. This CDR3 is CASSTRQGAYNEQFF. The CDR3 region has the DNA TGTGCCAGCAGCACGCGACAGGGCGCCTACAATGAGCAGTTCTTC.

This clone was seen a few times. The chain joins TRBV30 to TRBJ1-3; D gene ambiguous. The germline V and J ends were trimmed by 1 base and 3 bases, with 10 bases remaining between them. The V gene's germline CDR1 is GTSNPN and CDR2 SVGIG (reference sequence). CDR3 length equals 14 residues. The CDR3 DNA is TGTGCCTGGAGTGCCTCGAGGGTTGGAAACACCATATATTTT. It translates to CAWSASRVGNTIYF. The full variable domain, with the rest looked up from reference TRBV30 and TRBJ1-3, is SQTIHQWPATLVQPVGSPLSLECTVEGTSNPNLYWYRQAAGRGLQLLFYSVGIGQISSEVPQNLSASRPQDRQFILSSKKLLLSDSGFYLCAWSASRVGNTIYFGEGSWLTVV.

The table lists this clone with a count of one. V and J are TRBV9 and TRBJ2-2, with TRBD2 matching 7 bases. The germline CDR1 and CDR2 sequences are SGDLS and YYNGEE. The CDR3 covers 14 residues. The V gene end was trimmed by 4 bases and the J gene end by 4 bases; junction bases not matched to a gene: 4. The CDR3 DNA is TGTGCCAGCAGCCCAGAGCGGGGCACCGGGGAGCTGTTTTTT. Encoded protein: CASSPERGTGELFF. Drawing the rest from reference TRBV9 and TRBJ2-2, the complete variable domain is DSGVTQTPKHLITATGQRVTLRCSPRSGDLSVYWYQQSLDQGLQFLIQYYNGEERAKGNILERFSAQQFPDLHSELNLSSLELGDSALYFCASSPERGTGELFFGEGSRLTVL.

The J gene is TRBJ2-3, the V gene TRBV5-1; D perhaps matches TRBD1 (5 bases). The V and J ends lost 0 bases and 2 bases respectively, with 13 bases between them. The CDR3 spans 16 residues. Germline-derived CDR1 and CDR2 are SGHRS and YFSETQ. CDR3 sequence reads: CASSLAGRSPTDTQYF. CDR3 coding DNA: TGCGCCAGCAGCTTGGCAGGGCGTTCCCCCACAGATACGCAGTATTTT.

The chain combines TRBV4-1 with TRBJ2-1; D remains unclear. Per the germline V gene, CDR1 is MGHRA and CDR2 is YSYEKL. This CDR3 comprises 14 residues. V was cut by 3 bases and J by 3 bases, with 9 bases left in between. CDR3 sequence: CASSQLPGYNEQFF. The CDR3 DNA reads as TGCGCCAGCAGCCAGCTGCCGGGCTACAATGAGCAGTTCTTC.

The gene calls are TRBV30 and TRBJ2-2; the D is unclear. This CDR3 is built from 14 residues. V dropped 6 bases and J dropped 0 bases, with 11 bases sitting between them. Germline-derived CDR1 and CDR2 are GTSNPN and SVGIG (reference sequence). The CDR3 bases are TGTGCCTGTCAAATAGCTTCGAACACCGGGGAGCTGTTTTTT. Its protein product is CACQIASNTGELFF.

This chain links TRBV7-6 with TRBJ2-2; 13 bases line up with TRBD2. Germline-derived CDR1 and CDR2 are SGHVS and FNYEAQ. V was pared by 8 bases and J by 0 bases, with 12 bases of the junction left unmatched. The CDR3 is 19 amino acids. This CDR3 reads CASGPFMGLAGSNTGELFF. The CDR3, as DNA: TGTGCCAGCGGCCCCTTTATGGGACTAGCGGGATCGAACACCGGGGAGCTGTTTTTT.

The chain is built from TRBV18 and TRBJ2-7; the match to TRBD2 covers 14 bases. Germline V lookup: CDR1 KGHSH, CDR2 LQKENI. The CDR3 covers 16 residues. After removal of 5 bases from V and 3 bases from J, the junction contained 6 bases not matched to a gene. The CDR3 sequence is CASSDLGLAGGYEQYF. DNA of the CDR3: TGTGCCAGCTCAGACCTAGGACTAGCGGGAGGCTACGAGCAGTACTTC. Supplemented by reference TRBV18 and TRBJ2-7, the full variable domain reads NAGVMQNPRHLVRRRGQEARLRCSPMKGHSHVYWYRQLPEEGLKFMVYLQKENIIDESGMPKERFSAEFPKEGPSILRIQQVVRGDSAAYFCASSDLGLAGGYEQYFGPGTRLTVT.

V and J are TRBV30 and TRBJ1-6; perhaps TRBD1 as D (6 bases). Per the germline V gene, CDR1 is GTSNPN and CDR2 is SVGIG (reference sequence). The length of the CDR3 is 15 residues. Between the trimmed V and J ends, which lost 3 bases and 7 bases, there was a span of 16 bases. This CDR3 reads CAWREDRLENSPLHF. CDR3 bases: TGTGCCTGGAGAGAGGACAGATTAGAAAATTCACCCCTCCACTTT.

The CDR3 region has the DNA TGTGCCAGCAGCCTCGAAGCGGGAGGGTACAATGAGCAGTTCTTC. Translation: CASSLEAGGYNEQFF. The chain employs TRBV4-2 and TRBJ2-1; 10 bases line up with TRBD2. This CDR3 has 15 residues. The V and J ends lost 4 bases and 4 bases, in that order; junction bases with no gene match: 4. Per germline, CDR1 LGHNA and CDR2 YNFKEQ.

The rearrangement uses TRBV24-1 and TRBJ2-5; 10 bases line up with TRBD1. Trimming cost V 3 bases and J 4 bases; bases outside gene matches: 7. The CDR3 length is 16 residues. From germline, CDR1 is KGHDR and CDR2 SFDVKD. CDR3 nucleotides: TGTGCCACCAGTGATCGGACAGGGGGGTCTCTAGAGACCCAGTACTTC. Protein product: CATSDRTGGSLETQYF.

The genes are TRBV7-9 and TRBJ2-1, with TRBD2 as a possible D gene (6 bases). CDR3 length: 14 amino acids. Between the trimmed V and J ends, which lost 6 bases and 3 bases, there was a span of 12 bases. Germline V lookup: CDR1 SEHNR, CDR2 FQNEAQ (reference sequence). The chain's CDR3 is CASSPGTGYNEQFF. DNA for the CDR3: TGTGCCAGCAGTCCCGGGACTGGCTACAATGAGCAGTTCTTC.

The chain employs TRBV19 and TRBJ1-2; D not resolved. V was clipped by 5 bases and J by 4 bases, with 11 bases between them. CDR3 length: 13 amino acids. Germline V gene sequence: CDR1 LNHDA, CDR2 SQIVND (reference sequence). CDR3 sequence (DNA): TGTGCCAGTAGTCGGGATCACACCTATGGCTACACCTTC. Translating gives CASSRDHTYGYTF.

The V gene is TRBV6-5, the J gene TRBJ1-1; the D is unclear. From germline, CDR1 is MNHEY and CDR2 SVGAGI. The CDR3 totals 15 residues. Between the trimmed V and J ends, which lost 7 bases and 5 bases, there was a span of 20 bases. The CDR3 protein is CASNSRGKSETEAFF. CDR3 coding DNA: TGTGCCAGCAACTCCCGAGGGAAATCGGAAACTGAAGCTTTCTTT.

The V call is TRBV19, the J call TRBJ1-1; 7 bases align to TRBD1. The CDR3 has 17 amino acids. The J segment lost 5 bases and the V segment lost 5 bases, leaving 17 bases of the junction unmatched. Germline CDR1 reads LNHDA; CDR2 reads SQIVND (reference sequence). The CDR3 DNA reads TGTGCCAGTAGTGCGGGACAGAGGGCGGGCGGAACGACTGAAGCTTTCTTT. Translating gives CASSAGQRAGGTTEAFF.

The chain uses TRBV2 and TRBJ1-2; a weak D match, TRBD1 (6 bases). V was pared by 1 base and J by 4 bases, with 16 bases between. Germline CDR1 SNHLY, CDR2 FYNNEI. The CDR3 runs to 16 residues. The CDR3: CASSEVGGRVGYGYTF. In DNA form, the CDR3 reads TGTGCCAGCAGTGAAGTGGGGGGGCGGGTTGGCTATGGCTACACCTTC.

The gene calls are TRBV7-3 and TRBJ1-6, with TRBD1 identical over 7 bases. There are 16 residues in the CDR3. Losses at the gene ends were 5 bases for V and 5 bases for J; bases not matched to a gene: 9. Germline lookup yields CDR1 SGHTA and CDR2 FQGTGA. The chain's CDR3 is CASSPRGGQNNSPLHF. In nucleotides, the CDR3 is TGTGCCAGCAGCCCACGGGGGGGACAGAATAATTCACCCCTCCACTTT. Full variable domain (outside the CDR3, taken from reference TRBV7-3 and TRBJ1-6): GAGVSQTPSNKVTEKGKYVELRCDPISGHTALYWYRQSLGQGPEFLIYFQGTGAADDSGLPNDRFFAVRPEGSVSTLKIQRTERGDSAVYLCASSPRGGQNNSPLHFGNGTRLTVT.

The chain joins TRBV3-1 (or the pseudogene TRBV3-2) to TRBJ1-2, with 8 nucleotides matching TRBD1. V trimming: 0 bases; J trimming: 8 bases; junction bases outside the gene matches: 8. The CDR3 runs 15 residues. Germline V lookup: CDR1 LGHDT, CDR2 YNNKEL (reference sequence). CDR3 loop: CASSQDRTGIWGYTF. The CDR3 bases are TGTGCCAGCAGCCAAGATCGGACAGGGATCTGGGGCTACACCTTC.

This clone was counted between two and nine times. The chain carries TRBV5-8 and TRBJ1-2, with TRBD1 identical over 7 bases. Germline V gene sequence: CDR1 SGHTS, CDR2 YDEGEE. CDR3 length equals 14 residues. V gave up 2 bases and J gave up 4 bases; unmatched junction bases: 5. The chain's CDR3 is CASSLGGGSYGYTF. The CDR3 nucleotides are TGTGCCAGCAGCTTAGGGGGCGGCAGCTATGGCTACACCTTC.

The genes are TRBV30 and TRBJ1-1; D is ambiguous. CDR3 length: 11 residues. CDR1 and CDR2 (germline): GTSNPN, SVGIG (reference sequence). Deletions cut 3 bases from V and 7 bases from J, with 9 bases between. The CDR3 bases are TGTGCCTGGAGGCGCACGGTTGAAGCTTTCTTT. Amino acid sequence: CAWRRTVEAFF.